A selection of T cell receptor beta chains follows, all from one sample in a study of blood T cell repertoires in COVID-19. The method was immunoSEQ multiplex PCR; TCRdb's version includes in-frame clones alone and lacks a portion of them. This sample has more than 200,000 clones, with around four fifths found just once. Material for sequencing was peripheral blood. These receptors all stem from a man in his sixties with acute or convalescent COVID-19. CDR3s include the opening cysteine and the closing phenylalanine or tryptophan. The D gene is left open where the match is weak. Clone size appears in some rows only: once, few, many, or a class for an expanded clone.

TRBV11-2,TRBJ2-5,.,TRBD2,TGTGCCAGCAGCTTAGTCCGGGGGGTGAAAGAGACCCAGTACTTC,CASSLVRGVKETQYF
TRBV3-1/TRBV3-2,TRBJ2-7,.,TRBD1,TGTGCCAGCAGCCAAAAGTTTGGGACAGGGGTCCTTAAGAGCTCCTACGAGCAGTACTTC,CASSQKFGTGVLKSSYEQYF
TRBV7-2,TRBJ2-1,.,TRBD2,TGTGCCAGCAGCTTATGGACTAGCGACTACAATGAGCAGTTCTTC,CASSLWTSDYNEQFF
TRBV5-1,TRBJ2-1,.,.,TGCGCCAGCAGCCCGGAGGGGAGAAATGAGCAGTTCTTC,CASSPEGRNEQFF
TRBV7-9,TRBJ2-5,.,.,TGTGCCAGCAGCTTAGGGCCAGGATCAAGAGAGACCCAGTACTTC,CASSLGPGSRETQYF
TRBV4-1,TRBJ2-5,.,TRBD2,TGCGCCAGCAGCCAACCACCACGGACTAGAGAAAGGGCGAGTGAGACCCAGTACTTC,CASSQPPRTRERASETQYF
TRBV5-8,TRBJ2-7,.,TRBD2,TGTGCCAGCAGGTCCTCCGGGAGGAGACCCCCCTACGAGCAGTACTTC,CASRSSGRRPPYEQYF
TRBV12-5,TRBJ1-5,.,.,TGTGCTAGTGGTTTGGTACAGGGTAGCAATCAGCCCCAGCATTTT,CASGLVQGSNQPQHF
TRBV18,TRBJ1-5,once,.,TGTGCCAGCTCACCCGGGGGAGATCAGCCCCAGCATTTT,CASSPGGDQPQHF
TRBV6-5,TRBJ1-5,.,.,TGTGCCAGTGAGGGGGACAATCAGCCCCAGCATTTT,CASEGDNQPQHF
TRBV19,TRBJ2-7,.,.,TGTGCCAGTAGTATTGCGGCAGGGTACGAGCAGTACTTC,CASSIAAGYEQYF
TRBV6-5,TRBJ2-7,.,.,TGTGCCAGCAGTAGAGGGGGAGCCTTTGGAGAGCAGTACTTC,CASSRGGAFGEQYF
TRBV4-1,TRBJ1-5,.,TRBD1,TGCGCCAGCAGCCCAGGACAGGTGGGGGGCAATCAGCCCCAGCATTTT,CASSPGQVGGNQPQHF
TRBV5-1,TRBJ2-1,.,TRBD2,TGCGCCAGCAGCCAGGGGACTAGCGGGAGGGTCTACAATGAGCAGTTCTTC,CASSQGTSGRVYNEQFF
TRBV2,TRBJ2-2,.,TRBD1,TGTGCCAGCAGCGACAGGGTAGGGGCCGGGGAGCTGTTTTTT,CASSDRVGAGELFF